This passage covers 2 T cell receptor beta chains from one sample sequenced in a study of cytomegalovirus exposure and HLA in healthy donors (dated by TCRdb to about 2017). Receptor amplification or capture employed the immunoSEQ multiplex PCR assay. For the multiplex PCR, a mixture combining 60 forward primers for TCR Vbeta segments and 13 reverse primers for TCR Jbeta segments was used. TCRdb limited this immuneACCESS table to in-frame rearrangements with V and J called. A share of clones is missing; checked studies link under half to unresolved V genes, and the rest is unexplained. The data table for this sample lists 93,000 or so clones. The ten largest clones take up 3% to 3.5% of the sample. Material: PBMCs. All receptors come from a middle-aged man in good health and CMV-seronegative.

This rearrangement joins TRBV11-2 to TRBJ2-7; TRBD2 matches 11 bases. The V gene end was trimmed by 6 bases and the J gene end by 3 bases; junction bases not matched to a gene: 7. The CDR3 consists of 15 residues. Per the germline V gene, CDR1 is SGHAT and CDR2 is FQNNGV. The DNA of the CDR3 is TGTGCCAGCAGTCAAACTAGCGGGGGTATCTACGAGCAGTACTTC. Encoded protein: CASSQTSGGIYEQYF.

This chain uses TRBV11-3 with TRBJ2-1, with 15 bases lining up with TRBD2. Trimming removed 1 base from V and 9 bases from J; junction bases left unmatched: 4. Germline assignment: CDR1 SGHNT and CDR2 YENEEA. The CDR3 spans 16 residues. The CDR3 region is CASSLGGLAGGGEQFF. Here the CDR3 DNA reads TGTGCCAGCAGCTTAGGGGGACTAGCGGGGGGTGGTGAGCAGTTCTTC.